A selection of T cell receptor beta chains follows, all from one sample in a study of radiation and T cells in renal cell carcinoma. Clones were sequenced by immunoSEQ multiplex PCR, and TCRdb holds only the in-frame ones, with some missing. The table lists 150,000 or so clones, 88% of them singletons. The material sequenced was blood, taken from a patient whose treatment included radiotherapy and nephrectomy. The receptor set was obtained from a woman aged 70-85 years with renal cell carcinoma. The CDR3 runs from the conserved cysteine through the conserved F or W. A D gene is named only where the DNA matches it firmly. Clone size appears in some rows only: once, few, many, or a class for an expanded clone.

d_gene | j_gene | abundance | v_gene | CDR3aa | CDR3nt
TRBD2 | TRBJ2-1 | NA | TRBV27 | CASSLLAGANNEQFF | TGTGCCAGCAGCCTACTAGCGGGGGCCAACAATGAGCAGTTCTTC
NA | TRBJ1-2 | NA | TRBV4-3 | CASSQDKGTAWGYTF | TGCGCCAGCAGCCAAGATAAAGGGACGGCCTGGGGCTACACCTTC
NA | TRBJ1-6 | once | TRBV30 | CAFLKDSFYNSPLHF | TGTGCCTTCCTAAAAGACAGCTTCTATAATTCACCCCTCCACTTT
NA | TRBJ1-2 | NA | TRBV7-6 | CASSLGGADYGYTF | TGTGCCAGCAGCTTAGGGGGGGCTGACTATGGCTACACCTTC
NA | TRBJ1-2 | once | TRBV5-4 | CASSLDSVYGYTF | TGTGCCAGCAGCTTGGACAGCGTCTATGGCTACACCTTC
NA | TRBJ2-2 | NA | TRBV5-1 | CASSLSGTGELFF | TGCGCCAGCAGCTTGAGTGGGACCGGGGAGCTGTTTTTT
NA | TRBJ2-3 | NA | TRBV7-2 | CASSPGLSTDTQYF | TGTGCCAGCAGCCCGGGATTAAGCACAGATACGCAGTATTTT
NA | TRBJ2-5 | NA | TRBV2 | CASSEASGRELETQYF | TGTGCCAGCAGTGAAGCGTCAGGGCGCGAGTTGGAGACCCAGTACTTC
NA | TRBJ1-1 | NA | TRBV29-1 | CSAYRDPNEGAFF | TGCAGCGCCTACCGGGACCCCAATGAGGGGGCTTTCTTT
NA | TRBJ1-1 | NA | TRBV7-8 | CASRRGGGLGTEAFF | TGTGCCAGCAGGCGTGGGGGGGGGCTAGGCACTGAAGCTTTCTTT
NA | TRBJ1-1 | NA | TRBV6-6 | CASSYVQKDTEAFF | TGTGCCAGCAGTTACGTTCAGAAGGACACTGAAGCTTTCTTT
TRBD1 | TRBJ2-7 | NA | TRBV4-2 | CASSQDLGSFRQGAWEQYF | TGTGCCAGCAGCCAAGATTTGGGTTCCTTTCGACAGGGGGCTTGGGAGCAGTACTTC
TRBD1 | TRBJ2-1 | NA | TRBV10-3 | CAIRAGQGVYNEQFF | TGTGCCATCAGAGCGGGACAGGGGGTTTACAATGAGCAGTTCTTC
TRBD2 | TRBJ2-2 | NA | TRBV7-2 | CASSPSGTKNTGELFF | TGTGCCAGCAGCCCCTCCGGGACTAAGAACACCGGGGAGCTGTTTTTT
NA | TRBJ1-4 | NA | TRBV7-2 | CASSLAWGEKLFF | TGTGCCAGCAGCTTAGCGTGGGGTGAAAAACTGTTTTTT
NA | TRBJ1-3 | NA | TRBV9 | CASSVSSDSISGNTIYF | TGTGCCAGCAGCGTATCTTCGGACAGCATCTCTGGAAACACCATATATTTT
NA | TRBJ2-1 | NA | TRBV15 | CATSSLDEQFF | TGTGCCACCAGCTCGTTGGATGAGCAGTTCTTC
NA | TRBJ2-2 | NA | TRBV7-2 | CASSPIPGNTGELFF | TGTGCCAGCAGCCCAATTCCTGGAAACACCGGGGAGCTGTTTTTT
NA | TRBJ2-1 | NA | TRBV5-1 | CASSLQEGYNEQFF | TGCGCCAGCAGCTTGCAGGAAGGGTACAATGAGCAGTTCTTC
TRBD2 | TRBJ2-2 | once | TRBV27 | CASSLLAGANTGELFF | TGTGCCAGCAGTTTGCTAGCGGGAGCGAACACCGGGGAGCTGTTTTTT
TRBD1 | TRBJ2-1 | NA | TRBV10-3 | CAIRYTGGAYNEQFF | TGTGCCATCAGATACACAGGGGGCGCCTACAATGAGCAGTTCTTC
TRBD1 | TRBJ1-6 | NA | TRBV7-2 | CASSLTRTGGGNNSPLHF | TGTGCCAGCAGCCTCACTCGGACAGGGGGCGGTAATAATTCACCCCTCCACTTT
TRBD2 | TRBJ2-2 | NA | TRBV5-1 | CATQPSGGTNTGELFF | TGCGCCACCCAGCCCAGCGGGGGGACTAACACCGGGGAGCTGTTTTTT
TRBD2 | TRBJ2-1 | once | TRBV28 | CASSAGGNEQFF | TGTGCCAGCAGTGCGGGGGGGAATGAGCAGTTCTTC
NA | TRBJ1-1 | NA | TRBV19 | CASSIVAGDTEAFF | TGTGCCAGTAGTATAGTTGCAGGGGACACTGAAGCTTTCTTT
TRBD2 | TRBJ2-4 | NA | TRBV7-8 | CASSSFGGAAKNIQYF | TGTGCCAGCAGCTCCTTCGGGGGGGCAGCCAAAAACATTCAGTACTTC
TRBD1 | TRBJ1-2 | NA | TRBV7-9 | CASSSRDRANYGYTF | TGTGCCAGCAGTTCCCGGGACAGGGCTAACTATGGCTACACCTTC
TRBD1 | TRBJ1-1 | NA | TRBV11-2 | CASSSPGQGTNTEAFF | TGTGCCAGCAGCTCCCCGGGACAGGGGACCAACACTGAAGCTTTCTTT
NA | TRBJ2-5 | NA | TRBV2 | CASSVKKETQYF | TGTGCCAGCAGTGTCAAGAAAGAGACCCAGTACTTC
TRBD1 | TRBJ1-1 | NA | TRBV28 | CATDRGRNTEAFF | TGTGCCACCGACAGGGGACGCAACACTGAAGCTTTCTTT
TRBD1 | TRBJ1-5 | NA | TRBV15 | CATSRSGQLYSNQPQHF | TGTGCCACCAGCAGATCGGGACAGCTTTATAGCAATCAGCCCCAGCATTTT
NA | TRBJ2-2 | NA | TRBV5-1 | CASSLSQTGTGELFF | TGCGCCAGCAGCTTGTCTCAAACTGGCACCGGGGAGCTGTTTTTT
NA | TRBJ1-3 | NA | TRBV6-5 | CASSYSGRGSGNTIYF | TGTGCCAGCAGTTACTCAGGCAGAGGCTCTGGAAACACCATATATTTT
NA | TRBJ2-2 | NA | TRBV4-3 | CASSQASRGTGELFF | TGCGCCAGCAGCCAAGCGTCGAGGGGGACCGGGGAGCTGTTTTTT
TRBD2 | TRBJ2-3 | NA | TRBV28 | CASSFRGVAGGSHTQYF | TGTGCCAGCAGTTTTCGTGGAGTAGCGGGGGGTTCCCATACGCAGTATTTT
TRBD2 | TRBJ2-1 | NA | TRBV9 | CASSKLAGEYNEQFF | TGTGCCAGCAGCAAACTAGCGGGGGAGTACAATGAGCAGTTCTTC
TRBD1 | TRBJ1-2 | NA | TRBV14 | CASSQGLGQGNYGYTF | TGTGCCAGCAGCCAAGGCCTGGGACAGGGGAACTATGGCTACACCTTC
TRBD2 | TRBJ2-7 | once | TRBV7-2 | CASSPRTSGGANEQYF | TGTGCCAGCAGCCCCCGGACTAGCGGGGGGGCCAACGAGCAGTACTTC
NA | TRBJ2-7 | once | TRBV7-9 | CASSLAGGPTEQYF | TGTGCCAGCAGCTTAGCCGGGGGCCCCACCGAGCAGTACTTC
TRBD1 | TRBJ1-2 | NA | TRBV18 | CASSRDRANYGYTF | TGTGCCAGCTCCCGGGACAGAGCTAACTATGGCTACACCTTC
NA | TRBJ2-6 | NA | TRBV6-1 | CASSERVSKLNSGANVLTF | TGTGCCAGCAGTGAAAGGGTCTCCAAATTAAACTCTGGGGCCAACGTCCTGACTTTC
NA | TRBJ1-5 | NA | TRBV5-8 | CASSLGVRRDQPQHF | TGTGCCAGCAGCCTCGGGGTCCGTCGTGATCAGCCCCAGCATTTT
NA | TRBJ1-5 | NA | TRBV18 | CASSRGGQASNQPQHF | TGTGCCAGCTCACGGGGGGGGCAGGCTAGCAATCAGCCCCAGCATTTT
TRBD1 | TRBJ2-2 | NA | TRBV7-9 | CASSKGQGNTGELFF | TGTGCCAGCAGCAAAGGACAGGGGAACACCGGGGAGCTGTTTTTT
TRBD2 | TRBJ2-7 | NA | TRBV7-2 | CASSDSGGPYYEQYF | TGTGCCAGCAGCGATAGCGGGGGGCCCTACTACGAGCAGTACTTC
NA | TRBJ1-1 | NA | TRBV5-1 | CASSPTAVNTEAFF | TGCGCCAGCAGCCCAACGGCAGTGAACACTGAAGCTTTCTTT
NA | TRBJ1-1 | NA | TRBV7-9 | CASSRTGLRTEAFF | TGTGCCAGCAGTCGCACCGGGCTTAGGACTGAAGCTTTCTTT
NA | TRBJ1-5 | NA | TRBV5-5 | CASSNSNQPQHF | TGTGCCAGCAGCAATAGCAATCAGCCCCAGCATTTT
TRBD2 | TRBJ2-5 | NA | TRBV29-1 | CSVGGLGQETQYF | TGCAGCGTGGGGGGGTTGGGGCAAGAGACCCAGTACTTC
NA | TRBJ1-3 | NA | TRBV6-1 | CASKGVISGNTIYF | TGTGCCAGCAAGGGCGTGATCTCTGGAAACACCATATATTTT
NA | TRBJ2-1 | NA | TRBV5-1 | CASSPPADSYNEQFF | TGCGCCAGCAGCCCCCCTGCGGACAGCTACAATGAGCAGTTCTTC
NA | TRBJ1-4 | NA | TRBV11-2 | CASSPGRGTNEKLFF | TGTGCCAGCAGCCCAGGACGGGGAACTAATGAAAAACTGTTTTTT
NA | TRBJ2-4 | few | TRBV7-2 | CASSLRGARENIQYF | TGTGCCAGCAGCTTGCGAGGGGCCCGAGAAAACATTCAGTACTTC